This entry lists 11 T cell receptor beta chains sequenced from one sample in a study of blood T cell repertoires in COVID-19. Sequencing used immunoSEQ multiplex PCR; TCRdb keeps in-frame clones, though not all of them. Among about 410,000 clones listed, 70% to 90% were seen once. Sequencing was performed on peripheral blood. Every receptor here comes from a woman aged 40 to 55 with COVID-19, enrolled during active disease.

V and J are TRBV28 and TRBJ2-1; 16 positions agree with TRBD2. The CDR3 consists of 16 residues. The V segment lost 2 bases and the J segment 15 bases; nucleotides outside the gene matches: 10. Per the germline V gene, CDR1 is MDHEN and CDR2 is SYDVKM. Here the CDR3 reads CASSLTTGLAGGSGFF. CDR3 in DNA: TGTGCCAGCAGTTTAACCACGGGACTAGCGGGAGGGTCAGGGTTCTTC.

The genes are TRBV5-6 and TRBJ1-1, with unresolved D. The length of the CDR3 is 16 residues. The germline gives CDR1 SGHDT, CDR2 YYEEEE. The V gene lost 0 bases and the J gene lost 0 bases, with 12 bases spanning the gap. In DNA form, the CDR3 reads TGTGCCAGCAGCTTGGGGGCTAGGAGGATGAACACTGAAGCTTTCTTT. Amino acid sequence: CASSLGARRMNTEAFF. Complete variable domain (other parts from reference TRBV5-6 and TRBJ1-1): DAGVTQSPTHLIKTRGQQVTLRCSPKSGHDTVSWYQQALGQGPQFIFQYYEEEERQRGNFPDRFSGHQFPNYSSELNVNALLLGDSALYLCASSLGARRMNTEAFFGQGTRLTVV.

With regard to this clone: At one of its ends the junction is not consistent with the germline gene, which may arise from a read error. This chain links TRBV13 with TRBJ2-7, with TRBD1 matching over 7 bases. Germline V gene lookup returns CDR1 PRHDT and CDR2 FYEKMQ (reference sequence). The CDR3 runs 12 residues. CDR3: CASSLNRQGFHF. The DNA for the CDR3 is TGTGCCAGCAGCCTAAATAGACAGGGCTTCCACTTC. Full variable domain (missing parts from reference TRBV13 and TRBJ2-7): AAGVIQSPRHLIKEKRETATLKCYPIPRHDTVYWYQQGPGQDPQFLISFYEKMQSDKGSIPDRFSAQQFSDYHSELNMSSLELGDSALYFCASSLNRQGFHFGPGTRLTVT.

The chain joins TRBV12-3 or TRBV12-4 to TRBJ1-1; 9 nucleotides match TRBD1. The CDR3 contains 13 residues. The junction had 4 bases not matched to a gene; V was cut back by 4 bases and J by 7 bases. DNA for the CDR3: TGTGCCAGCAGTTGGGACAGGGCGTATGAAGCTTTCTTT. This encodes CASSWDRAYEAFF.

This rearrangement joins TRBV27 to TRBJ1-1; no reliable D call. This CDR3 comprises 13 residues. Germline CDR1 MNHEY, CDR2 SMNVEV (reference sequence). V was pared by 4 bases and J by 3 bases, with 9 bases between. This chain's CDR3 is CASSSYRDTEAFF. CDR3 DNA: TGTGCCAGCAGTTCCTACAGAGACACTGAAGCTTTCTTT.

V and J are TRBV4-2 and TRBJ1-3, with no clear D. V shed 7 bases and J shed 4 bases, with 14 bases lying between them. This CDR3 is 14 amino acids long. Germline CDR1 and CDR2: LGHNA and YNFKEQ. CDR3 coding DNA: TGTGCCAGCACCGATCGTACCAGAGGAAACACCATATATTTT. The encoded protein is CASTDRTRGNTIYF.

V and J are TRBV7-2 and TRBJ1-6; D gene uncertain. V was shortened by 2 bases and J by 7 bases, with 12 bases between the two germline ends. The CDR3 spans 15 residues. From germline, CDR1 is SGHTA and CDR2 FQGNSA. CDR3 nucleotides: TGTGCCAGCAGCTTAATGTCCCAGTCCAATTCACCCCTCCACTTT. Its protein product is CASSLMSQSNSPLHF.

This clone was found once. CDR3 sequence (DNA): TGTGCCAGCAGCTTAAGAGCTAGCGGGAGGGCCTACAATGAGCAGTTCTTC. As protein: CASSLRASGRAYNEQFF. This chain connects TRBV7-3 to TRBJ2-1; TRBD2 matches 12 bases. CDR1 and CDR2 from the germline V gene are SGHTA and FQGTGA. The CDR3 is made up of 17 amino acids. Trimming cost V 1 base and J 2 bases; bases outside gene matches: 3. The full variable domain, in which reference TRBV7-3 and TRBJ2-1 provide the parts outside the CDR3, is GAGVSQTPSNKVTEKGKYVELRCDPISGHTALYWYRQSLGQGPEFLIYFQGTGAADDSGLPNDRFFAVRPEGSVSTLKIQRTERGDSAVYLCASSLRASGRAYNEQFFGPGTRLTVL.

This clone appeared a few times. CDR3 coding DNA: TGTGCCAGCAGTGGGGTCGGGACATTATCGAAAAGCGCTTATGGCTACACCTTC. Protein product: CASSGVGTLSKSAYGYTF. The V gene is TRBV7-9, the J gene TRBJ1-2, with TRBD1 as a possible D gene (6 bases). The CDR3 covers 18 residues. Trimming stripped 6 bases from V and 5 bases from J, with 28 bases between. The germline CDR1 and CDR2 sequences are SEHNR and FQNEAQ (reference sequence). Full variable domain (rest looked up from reference TRBV7-9 and TRBJ1-2): DTGVSQNPRHKITKRGQNVTFRCDPISEHNRLYWYRQTLGQGPEFLTYFQNEAQLEKSRLLSDRFSAERPKGSFSTLEIQRTEQGDSAMYLCASSGVGTLSKSAYGYTFGSGTRLTVV.

This chain links TRBV2 with TRBJ1-1; possible D gene TRBD1, 5 bases. The germline V gene encodes CDR1 SNHLY and CDR2 FYNNEI. V was pared by 5 bases and J by 5 bases, with 15 bases between. The CDR3 is 14 residues long. DNA of the CDR3: TGTGCCAGCAGTCCTGGGGGGGTAGGAACTGAAGCTTTCTTT. Its translation: CASSPGGVGTEAFF. Full variable domain (rest looked up from reference TRBV2 and TRBJ1-1): EPEVTQTPSHQVTQMGQEVILRCVPISNHLYFYWYRQILGQKVEFLVSFYNNEISEKSEIFDDQFSVERPDGSNFTLKIRSTKLEDSAMYFCASSPGGVGTEAFFGQGTRLTVV.

DNA of the CDR3: TGCGCCAGCAGCTTGGTACAGGGGGCGAACAATGAGCAGTTCTTC. This translates into CASSLVQGANNEQFF. The chain employs TRBV5-1 and TRBJ2-1; TRBD1 aligns across 9 bases. V lost 0 bases and J lost 5; bases outside the gene matches: 3. The CDR3 contains 15 residues. CDR1 is SGHRS, CDR2 YFSETQ, per germline.